This TCR beta chain appears in the sequencing data of a study of response to subunit inactivated influenza vaccine. The study, taken as a whole, reports: The authors suggested that every seasonal influenza vaccination recruits few new T cells.

A single record per CDR3 protein comes from TCRdb applying MiXCR to the RT-PCR reads. The table has about 700,000 distinct CDR3 sequences, approximately 15% seen once. CDR1 and CDR2 from the germline V gene are SGHKS and YYEKEE (reference sequence). Trimming took 0 bases from V and 3 from J; bases not matched to a gene: 6. CDR3 size: 15 residues. This clonotype has only a few counts. Its specificity is unknown. This receptor was taken from a man in his fifties who received an inactivated influenza vaccine. Sample: PBMCs from blood, taken 14 to 15 days before vaccination. The chain links TRBV5-5 to TRBJ2-7; 7 bases agree with TRBD2. Written as DNA, the CDR3 is TGTGCCAGCAGCTTGGCCCTACAGCGGGACTACGAGCAGTACTTC. Its protein is CASSLALQRDYEQYF.